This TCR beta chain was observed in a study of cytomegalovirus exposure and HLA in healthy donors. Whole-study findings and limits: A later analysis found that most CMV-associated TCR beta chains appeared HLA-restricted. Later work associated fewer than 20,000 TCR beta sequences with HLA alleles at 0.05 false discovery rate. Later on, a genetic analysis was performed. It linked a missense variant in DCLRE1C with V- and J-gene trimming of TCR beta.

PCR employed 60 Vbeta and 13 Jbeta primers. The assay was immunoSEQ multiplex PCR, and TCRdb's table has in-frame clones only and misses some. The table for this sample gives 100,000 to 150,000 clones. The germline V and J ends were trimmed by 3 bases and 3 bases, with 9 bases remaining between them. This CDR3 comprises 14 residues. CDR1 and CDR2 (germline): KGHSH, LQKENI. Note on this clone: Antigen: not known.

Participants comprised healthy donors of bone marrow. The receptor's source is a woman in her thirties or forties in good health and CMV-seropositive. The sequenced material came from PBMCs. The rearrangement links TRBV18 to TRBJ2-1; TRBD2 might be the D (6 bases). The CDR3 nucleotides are TGTGCCAGCTCACCGGACTATGGCTACAATGAGCAGTTCTTC. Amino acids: CASSPDYGYNEQFF.